This is a list of T cell receptor beta chains from one sample in a study of regulatory T cells in long-lasting Graves disease. MiXCR, run by TCRdb on the multiplex PCR reads, gives a single entry per CDR3 protein. There are 420,000 or so distinct CDR3 sequences in the sample; over 15% occur only once, and approximately 22% lies in the top ten. This sample also appeared in a second study, on T cells in Graves' hyperthyroidism and ophthalmopathy.

The starting material was peripheral blood mononuclear cells (PBMCs), obtained at new diagnosis, from a patient treated with antithyroid drugs. All receptors come from a woman aged 18-29 years with Graves disease. CDR3s include the opening cysteine and the closing phenylalanine or tryptophan. Each record gives: V gene, J gene, clone size, D gene, CDR3 DNA, CDR3 protein. The D gene is left open where the match is weak. Size is stated for part of the rows, as once, few or many counts, or as a class when the clone is expanded.

TRBV7-2	TRBJ2-2	few	.	TGTGCCGGCACCACGGACAGTACAAACACCGGGGAGCTGTTTTTT	CAGTTDSTNTGELFF
TRBV20-1	TRBJ2-1	.	.	TGCAGTGCGTCTACTAGTGGGAGATTGGCTGAGCAGTTCTTC	CSASTSGRLAEQFF
TRBV24-1	TRBJ2-5	many	.	TGTGCCACCAGCGAAGGGGCAGGGTATTTGGAGACCCAGTACTTC	CATSEGAGYLETQYF
TRBV7-8	TRBJ1-1	many	.	TGTGCCAGCAGCTTATCTTGGGATCTGAACACTGAAGCTTTCTTT	CASSLSWDLNTEAFF
TRBV2	TRBJ2-1	many	.	TGTGCCAGCAGTAGGACCAGAGACAATGAGCAGTTCTTC	CASSRTRDNEQFF
TRBV18	TRBJ1-1	many	.	TGTGCCAGCTCACCATACGACCGGAACACTGAAGCTTTCTTT	CASSPYDRNTEAFF
TRBV7-9	TRBJ2-5	many	TRBD1	TGTGCCAGCAGACGGATCGGGACAGGGGGAGAGACCCAGTACTTC	CASRRIGTGGETQYF
TRBV28	TRBJ2-7	few	TRBD1	TGTGCCAGCAGTTTCCGGGACAGGCCCTACGAGCAGTACTTC	CASSFRDRPYEQYF
TRBV10-3	TRBJ1-1	many	.	TGTGCCATCAGTGCGCGGAGGAGCACTGAAGCTTTCTTT	CAISARRSTEAFF
TRBV27	TRBJ1-5	.	.	TGTGCCAGCAGTTTCCTAGGGAACCAGCCCCAGCATTTT	CASSFLGNQPQHF
TRBV10-3	TRBJ2-5	few	.	TGTGCCATCAGTGAGGGCGGAGAGACCCAGTACTTC	CAISEGGETQYF
TRBV7-2	TRBJ2-1	.	TRBD2	TGTGCTAGCGCACTAGCGGGAGTCGGTGAGCAGTTCTTC	CASALAGVGEQFF
TRBV29-1	TRBJ2-7	.	TRBD2	TGCAGCGTTGGAGGTGGGAGGGCCGATGTCTACGAGCAGTACTTC	CSVGGGRADVYEQYF
TRBV28	TRBJ1-5	few	.	TGTGCCAGCACCCCCGTTGAGGGGCCCCAGCATTTT	CASTPVEGPQHF
TRBV12-3/TRBV12-4	TRBJ1-1	many	TRBD1	TGTGCCAGCAGTCAGACAGGGCTATTGAACACTGAAGCTTTCTTT	CASSQTGLLNTEAFF
TRBV7-3	TRBJ2-3	.	.	TGTGCCAGCAGCCTCGGTTTTAGGGAGGACACAGATACGCAGTATTTT	CASSLGFREDTDTQYF
TRBV7-9	TRBJ1-1	few	.	TGTGCCAGCAGCTTATGGGTAAGCGCGTTGAACGCTGAAGCTTTCTTT	CASSLWVSALNAEAFF
TRBV28	TRBJ2-1	few	.	TGTGCCAGCCAACCTATGGGCGGGATTCGCAATGAGCAGTTCTTC	CASQPMGGIRNEQFF
TRBV19	TRBJ2-1	.	TRBD1	TGTGCCAGTTCACAGGGGTTCAATGAGCAGTTCTTC	CASSQGFNEQFF
TRBV30	TRBJ2-2	.	.	TGTGCCTGGAAAACCCGACAAGCGAACACCGGGGAGCTGTTTTTT	CAWKTRQANTGELFF
TRBV13	TRBJ2-1	many	TRBD2	TGTGCCAGCAGCTTAGTGTGGACTAGCAATGAGCAGTTCTTC	CASSLVWTSNEQFF
TRBV7-9	TRBJ1-6	.	TRBD1	TGTGCCAGCAGCCGAACCGACAGGGGTAATTCACCCCTCCACTTT	CASSRTDRGNSPLHF
TRBV7-3	TRBJ2-7	.	TRBD1	TGTGCCAGCAGCAGGACAGGTCCCGGGGACGAGCAGTACTTC	CASSRTGPGDEQYF
TRBV6-2/TRBV6-3	TRBJ2-3	many	.	TGTGCCAGCAGCTCCTCGGACACATGGAGCACAGATACGCAGTATTTT	CASSSSDTWSTDTQYF
TRBV29-1	TRBJ1-2	few	TRBD1	TGCAGCGCTGGGCCCCTGACAGGGCCCTATGGCTACACCTTC	CSAGPLTGPYGYTF
TRBV4-1	TRBJ2-1	.	TRBD2	TGCGCCAGCAGCCAGATGCGGACTAGCGGGAGGGCCGGTTACAATGAGCAGTTCTTC	CASSQMRTSGRAGYNEQFF
TRBV9	TRBJ2-1	many	TRBD2	TGTGCCAGCAGCGTAGGGAGCGGGGCCTCGCACAATGAGCAGTTCTTC	CASSVGSGASHNEQFF